This T cell receptor (beta chain) was captured by sequencing in a study of vaccination and CD4 T cells after COVID-19. Study-level information: Overlapping spike peptides of SARS-CoV-2, HCoV-NL63, HCoV-OC43 and HCoV-229E were used, and cells were stimulated with them. Notes on the study in general: It was found that, in convalescent patients, 304 of 307 vaccine-specific clones were spike mono-reactive. From a median of about 20 to 40, SARS-CoV-2-reactive clonotypes increased, though not significantly.

The germline V and J ends were trimmed by 3 bases and 3 bases, with 3 bases remaining between them. This CDR3 has 12 residues. CDR1 LNHDA and CDR2 SQIVND come from the germline V gene (reference sequence). Documented treatment: roughly 11-day PBMC culture with coronavirus spike peptide pools or control peptides (ViraFEST assay). T cells were expanded with peptide pools, and expanded clonotypes were identified by TCR sequencing. The Oncomine TCR Beta short-read assay sequenced DNA from cultured CD4+ T cells. TCRdb re-called the PCR reads with MiXCR, one entry per CDR3 protein. The sample gives about 10,000 distinct CDR3 sequences, roughly 25% of which show up once; approximately 11% is in the top ten. Remarks on this clonotype: Its antigen is still unknown.

The origin of this receptor is a human donor who had recovered from COVID-19. This sample comprised CD4+ T cells from blood, cultured in vitro, obtained after SARS-CoV-2 vaccination. V gene TRBV19 combines with J gene TRBJ2-1, with no clear D. The CDR3: CASSIDYNEQFF. The CDR3 bases are TGTGCCAGTAGTATTGACTACAATGAGCAGTTCTTC.